Each of the 26 T cell receptor beta chains below was sequenced from the same sample in a study of naive and memory T cell subsets. Their target antigens are unknown. The beta constant-region primer was an equimolar mix of two oligonucleotides covering TRBC1 and TRBC2. Four rounds of PCR amplified the ligated cDNA using nested alpha and beta constant-region primers plus SP2. TCRdb redid the calling of the UMI-ligation and nested PCR reads with MiXCR, one entry per CDR3 protein. The sample has 95,000 to 110,000 distinct CDR3 sequences; roughly 15% are singletons. Whole-study findings and limits: A few larger clonotypes appeared in naive repertoires, especially CD8, possibly memory cells re-expressing CD45RA.

Sequenced material: naive CD8+ T cells from blood. The receptors stem from a human donor in good health.

In its sample, this clonotype was seen a few times. The chain joins TRBV5-4 to TRBJ1-2, with 8 bases fitting TRBD1. Unmatched junction bases numbered 5, after V lost 2 bases and J lost 8 bases. Per germline, CDR1 SGHNT and CDR2 YYREEE (reference sequence). The CDR3 consists of 13 residues. CDR3 loop: CASSFPGQEGYTF. For the CDR3, the DNA is TGTGCCAGCAGCTTCCCGGGACAGGAGGGCTACACCTTC.

This rearrangement joins TRBV12-3 or TRBV12-4 to TRBJ2-3; D gene uncertain. V lost 6 bases and J 4 bases, leaving 17 bases between the germline ends. The CDR3 contains 15 residues. The CDR3 here is CASRTDRASSDTQYF. Written as DNA, the CDR3 is TGTGCCAGCAGAACGGACCGGGCCAGCTCAGATACGCAGTATTTT.

This clonotype was seen more than once but under ten times. The J gene is TRBJ2-3, the V gene TRBV6-6; D unclear. In germline, CDR1 is MNHNY, CDR2 SVGAGI (reference sequence). This CDR3 region has 14 residues. V lost 2 bases to trimming and J lost 2 bases, with 8 bases between them. CDR3 nucleotides: TGTGCCAGCAGTTACATGGTATCCACAGATACGCAGTATTTT. This gives the protein CASSYMVSTDTQYF.

V is TRBV12-3 or TRBV12-4 and J is TRBJ2-7, with 7 bases aligning to TRBD2. The CDR3 sequence is 14 residues long. Unmatched junction bases numbered 5, after V lost 4 bases and J lost 2 bases. As DNA, the CDR3 is TGTGCCAGCAGTTCCGGGACTAACCCCTACGAGCAGTACTTC. It specifies CASSSGTNPYEQYF.

The chain has TRBV7-9 and TRBJ2-3; maybe TRBD1 (6 bases). Germline loops: CDR1 SEHNR, CDR2 FQNEAQ (reference sequence). CDR3 length: 17 residues. V was cut by 4 bases and J by 0 bases, with 17 bases left in between. In nucleotides, the CDR3 is TGTGCCAGCAGCTCGAAACCGACAGGCGGTAGCACAGATACGCAGTATTTT. Its protein is CASSSKPTGGSTDTQYF.

This clonotype was observed at least ten times. V gene TRBV29-1 combines with J gene TRBJ2-3; no firm D call. Deletions cut 1 base from V and 2 bases from J, with 10 bases between. This CDR3 comprises 14 residues. Germline lookup yields CDR1 SQVTM and CDR2 ANQGSEA. CDR3 loop: CSVEGLIFTDTQYF. The CDR3 region has the DNA TGCAGCGTTGAAGGGTTAATTTTCACAGATACGCAGTATTTT.

This clonotype was seen a few times. The chain recombines TRBV4-2 with TRBJ2-7; weak D call: TRBD2 (6 bases). V gave up 0 bases and J gave up 6 bases, with 9 bases separating them. CDR3 length: 13 residues. Germline assignment: CDR1 LGHNA and CDR2 YNFKEQ. The CDR3 sequence is CASSQELATEQYF. The CDR3 region has the DNA TGTGCCAGCAGCCAAGAGCTAGCGACCGAGCAGTACTTC.

This clonotype turned up a few times. The rearrangement joins TRBV20-1 to TRBJ2-1; 8 positions match TRBD2. Germline V CDR1 and CDR2: DFQATT, SNEGSKA (reference sequence). Trimming cost V 1 base and J 5 bases; bases outside gene matches: 4. The CDR3 is 14 residues long. Here the CDR3 reads CSARVSGGDNEQFF. The CDR3 region has the DNA TGCAGTGCTAGAGTGAGCGGGGGAGACAATGAGCAGTTCTTC.

This clonotype occurred a few times. The rearrangement links TRBV15 to TRBJ2-5; D not certain. Trimming shortened V by 3 bases and J by 5 bases, and 10 bases separated the two germline ends. The germline V gene has CDR1 LNHNV and CDR2 YYDKDF (reference sequence). The CDR3 covers 13 residues. CDR3 in amino acids: CATSRWQGETQYF. In DNA, the CDR3 is TGTGCCACCAGCAGGTGGCAAGGGGAGACCCAGTACTTC.

This clonotype was seen only a few times. This chain uses TRBV4-3 with TRBJ2-1; D gene ambiguous. Germline V gives CDR1 LGHNA, CDR2 YSLEER. The ends were cut back, 1 base at V and 4 bases at J, with 11 bases in the middle. The CDR3 is made up of 15 amino acids. The CDR3 sequence: CASSQGRAVYNEQFF. The CDR3 bases are TGCGCCAGCAGCCAAGGTAGAGCAGTATACAATGAGCAGTTCTTC.

The chain combines TRBV3-1 with TRBJ1-1; D not resolved. Trimming took 0 bases from V and 7 from J, leaving 9 bases between them. The CDR3 has 13 amino acids. Per germline, CDR1 LGHDT and CDR2 YNNKEL (reference sequence). CDR3 amino acids: CASSQDRSVEAFF. In nucleotides, the CDR3 is TGTGCCAGCAGCCAAGATCGTAGCGTTGAAGCTTTCTTT.

The chain is built from TRBV15 and TRBJ2-3; a weak D match, TRBD2 (6 bases). Germline lookup yields CDR1 LNHNV and CDR2 YYDKDF (reference sequence). The V end lost 0 bases, the J end lost 2 bases, and 15 bases lay between the germline ends. There are 17 residues in the CDR3. CDR3 sequence: CATSRDPGLFPTDTQYF. For the CDR3, the DNA is TGTGCCACCAGCAGAGATCCGGGACTTTTCCCCACAGATACGCAGTATTTT.

This clonotype was observed many times. The chain has TRBV6-6 and TRBJ1-2; D unresolved. The germline gives CDR1 MNHNY, CDR2 SVGAGI (reference sequence). V lost 4 bases and J 2 bases, leaving 11 bases between the germline ends. CDR3 size: 14 residues. The CDR3 is CASSFEGYNYGYTF. The CDR3 region has the DNA TGTGCCAGCAGTTTTGAGGGTTACAACTATGGCTACACCTTC.

This clonotype was picked up a small number of times. The chain uses TRBV4-1 and TRBJ2-1; D uncertain. Germline CDR1 MGHRA, CDR2 YSYEKL. The CDR3 runs to 13 residues. V lost 0 bases, J lost 11 bases, and 11 bases lay in between. This CDR3 is CASSQEGPPKQFF. The CDR3 DNA follows: TGCGCCAGCAGCCAAGAAGGACCGCCCAAGCAGTTCTTC.

This clonotype has just a few counts. DNA for the CDR3: TGCGCCAGCAGCGTCAGCGGGAGGGCCGGTTGGGATGAGCAGTTCTTC. Protein sequence: CASSVSGRAGWDEQFF. The chain links TRBV5-1 to TRBJ2-1; 10 bases are shared with TRBD2. This CDR3 is built from 16 residues. The trim removed 4 bases at V and 8 bases at J, leaving 12 bases unmatched. Germline-derived CDR1 and CDR2 are SGHRS and YFSETQ.

The V call is TRBV7-3, the J call TRBJ2-1; D is undetermined. This CDR3 region has 16 residues. Germline assignment: CDR1 SGHTA and CDR2 FQGTGA. V dropped 0 bases and J dropped 0 bases, with 9 bases sitting between them. Here the CDR3 DNA reads TGTGCCAGCAGCTTAACGGGTAGCCACTCCTACAATGAGCAGTTCTTC. As protein: CASSLTGSHSYNEQFF.

This clonotype was observed at least ten times. The V and J genes are TRBV7-6 and TRBJ1-1; D is uncertain. The CDR3 is made up of 15 amino acids. In germline, CDR1 is SGHVS, CDR2 FNYEAQ. V was trimmed by 3 bases and J by 5 bases, leaving 16 bases between them. DNA of the CDR3: TGTGCCAGCAGCTTGGGGTTTACCCCTGGGACTGAAGCTTTCTTT. Encoded protein: CASSLGFTPGTEAFF.

This clonotype was counted a few times. The CDR3 here is CASSLWTDTQYF. CDR3 bases: TGTGCCAGCAGTTTATGGACAGATACGCAGTATTTT. The chain employs TRBV28 and TRBJ2-3, with D uncertain. CDR1 and CDR2 (germline): MDHEN, SYDVKM. The CDR3 sequence is 12 residues long. V gave up 0 bases and J gave up 3 bases, with 1 base separating them.

The table lists this clonotype with many counts. The chain uses TRBV10-2 and TRBJ1-1; D is ambiguous. Trimming stripped 0 bases from V and 3 bases from J, with 17 bases between. This CDR3 is built from 17 residues. Germline CDR1 WSHSY, CDR2 SAAADI. The CDR3 reads CASSESALGIRYTEAFF. The DNA for the CDR3 is TGCGCCAGCAGTGAGTCCGCTCTGGGGATTCGGTACACTGAAGCTTTCTTT.

In this sample, this clonotype turned up many times. CDR3 in DNA: TGTGCCAGCAGCTTACGCGGTAGCAATCAGCCCCAGCATTTT. Translation gives CASSLRGSNQPQHF. The chain combines TRBV7-2 with TRBJ1-5; no definite D call. V dropped 2 bases and J dropped 0 bases, with 5 bases sitting between them. The CDR3 has 14 residues. The germline V gene has CDR1 SGHTA and CDR2 FQGNSA.

This clonotype was found a few times. The genes are TRBV12-3 or TRBV12-4 and TRBJ1-6; no clear D gene. The V gene lost 3 bases and the J gene lost 8 bases, with 11 bases spanning the gap. The CDR3 has 14 amino acids. CDR3 nucleotides: TGTGCCAGCAGTTTCGGAGGGTCGCATTCACCCCTCCACTTT. This codes for CASSFGGSHSPLHF.

In its sample, this clonotype was seen many times. The chain uses TRBV4-3 and TRBJ2-1; D might be TRBD1 (5 bases). From germline, CDR1 is LGHNA and CDR2 YSLEER. Trimming took off 6 bases at V and 2 bases at J, with 17 bases between the two ends. CDR3 length: 16 amino acids. In DNA form, the CDR3 reads TGCGCCAGCAGACCCTATATCACACAGGCCTACAATGAGCAGTTCTTC. It yields the protein CASRPYITQAYNEQFF.

This clonotype was recorded many times. The V and J genes are TRBV20-1 and TRBJ2-5, with D possibly being TRBD1 (5 bases). Germline V CDR1 and CDR2: DFQATT, SNEGSKA (reference sequence). CDR3 length: 13 residues. Trimming removed 0 bases from V and 4 bases from J, with 9 bases in between. Written as DNA, the CDR3 is TGCAGTGCTAGAGAGTCCCAGGGAGAGACCCAGTACTTC. Translation gives CSARESQGETQYF.

The V call is TRBV3-1, the J call TRBJ1-4; 7 positions match TRBD1. The CDR3 is 18 amino acids. With V trimmed by 4 bases and J by 4 bases, 15 bases remained unmatched. In germline, CDR1 is LGHDT, CDR2 YNNKEL (reference sequence). The CDR3 DNA reads TGTGCCAGCAGCCCACGGACAGGAATATACGTAGTTAATGAAAAACTGTTTTTT. Protein: CASSPRTGIYVVNEKLFF. Complete variable domain (other parts from reference TRBV3-1 and TRBJ1-4): DTAVSQTPKYLVTQMGNDKSIKCEQNLGHDTMYWYKQDSKKFLKIMFSYNNKELIINETVPNRFSPKSPDKAHLNLHINSLELGDSAVYFCASSPRTGIYVVNEKLFFGSGTQLSVL.

This clonotype was found many times. The chain joins TRBV12-3 or TRBV12-4 to TRBJ2-2, with D possibly being TRBD2 (6 bases). Trimming shortened V by 4 bases and J by 0 bases, and 18 bases separated the two germline ends. The CDR3 loop spans 18 amino acids. The CDR3 sequence: CASSSSSVAEPNTGELFF. As DNA, the CDR3 is TGTGCCAGCAGTTCCTCCTCCGTAGCGGAACCGAACACCGGGGAGCTGTTTTTT.

The chain couples TRBV5-6 to TRBJ2-3, with TRBD1 identical over 9 bases. J gave up 5 bases and V 3 bases, and 7 bases lay outside the gene matches. The length of the CDR3 is 15 residues. Looked up from germline, CDR1 is SGHDT and CDR2 is YYEEEE. The CDR3 DNA follows: TGTGCCAGCAGCTCGGCTGGGACAGGGTTAGATACGCAGTATTTT. As protein: CASSSAGTGLDTQYF. The full variable domain, its missing parts supplied by reference TRBV5-6 and TRBJ2-3, is DAGVTQSPTHLIKTRGQQVTLRCSPKSGHDTVSWYQQALGQGPQFIFQYYEEEERQRGNFPDRFSGHQFPNYSSELNVNALLLGDSALYLCASSSAGTGLDTQYFGPGTRLTVL.